This TCR beta chain appears in the sequencing data of a study of T-cell memory formation after mild COVID-19. CDR1 and CDR2 from the germline V gene are SGHAT and FQNNGV. CDR3 length equals 16 residues. Trimming pared 1 base from V and 5 bases from J, leaving 14 bases between. This clonotype has just a few counts. One entry per CDR3 protein results from TCRdb running MiXCR on the 5' RACE reads. There are 450,000 to 650,000 distinct CDR3 sequences in the sample; roughly a fifth occur only once, and approximately 8.4% lies in the top ten. The chain links TRBV11-2 to TRBJ2-2; weak D call: TRBD2 (6 bases). The sequence derives from an adult woman who had mild COVID-19 (a few samples of this study predate the infection). Cell type and time point are not known. The specimen sequenced was PBMCs or a T cell subset sorted from them (not recorded which). CDR3 bases: TGTGCCAGCAGCTTAGCGGGTGCGGGAAGAACCGGGGAGCTGTTTTTT. Amino acids: CASSLAGAGRTGELFF.